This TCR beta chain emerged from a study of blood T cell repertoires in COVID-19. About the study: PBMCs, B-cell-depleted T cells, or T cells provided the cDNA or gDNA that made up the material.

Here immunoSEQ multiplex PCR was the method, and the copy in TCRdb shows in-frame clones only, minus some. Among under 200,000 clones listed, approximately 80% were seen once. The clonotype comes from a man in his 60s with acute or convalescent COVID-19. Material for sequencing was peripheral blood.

CDR3 in DNA: TGTGCCACCAGCAGAGATTCTATAGGGACAGGGAACACCGGGGAGCTGTTTTTT. Translated: CATSRDSIGTGNTGELFF. This chain joins TRBV15 and TRBJ2-2; 8 positions agree with TRBD1. Germline V gene data show CDR1 as LNHNV and CDR2 as YYDKDF (reference sequence). The length of the CDR3 is 18 residues. V trimming: 0 bases; J trimming: 1 base; junction bases outside the gene matches: 7.